One and the same sample provided the 29 T cell receptor beta chains below, sequenced in a study of a mutant IDH1 vaccine in newly diagnosed glioma. Antigens for these TCRs are unknown. Using immunoSEQ multiplex PCR, the repertoire was profiled, and TCRdb retains in-frame clones only, with some absent. The sample has around 30,000 clones, around 80% seen once. Stated time point: week 23, last vaccination. Each dose delivered 300 ug of mutant IDH1 20-mer peptide subcutaneously with imiquimod. The input for sequencing was PBMCs, taken from a glioma patient whose treatment included an IDH1 peptide vaccine. These receptors originate from a woman younger than 30 with glioma.

The chain uses TRBV9 and TRBJ2-3; D might be TRBD2 (5 bases). The CDR3 spans 15 residues. V was trimmed by 1 base and J by 0 bases, leaving 9 bases between them. Germline V CDR1 and CDR2: SGDLS, YYNGEE. The CDR3 DNA is TGTGCCAGCAGCGTAACGGACTCTAGCACAGATACGCAGTATTTT. Translated, it gives CASSVTDSSTDTQYF.

The V gene is TRBV19, the J gene TRBJ2-3, with D uncertain. The CDR3 runs 12 residues. Germline-derived CDR1 and CDR2 are LNHDA and SQIVND (reference sequence). V lost 2 bases and J lost 3, with 3 bases in between. For the CDR3, the DNA is TGTGCCAGTAGTATAAAAACAGATACGCAGTATTTT. Amino acid sequence: CASSIKTDTQYF.

The chain recombines TRBV9 with TRBJ1-2, with D maybe TRBD1 (5 bases). The CDR3 spans 15 residues. V lost 0 bases and J lost 4, with 13 bases in between. In germline, CDR1 is SGDLS, CDR2 YYNGEE. The CDR3 sequence: CASSVEGAPVYGYTF. The CDR3 nucleotides read TGTGCCAGCAGCGTAGAAGGGGCCCCTGTCTATGGCTACACCTTC.

This sequence joins TRBV7-2 and TRBJ2-3, with D tentatively TRBD1 or TRBD2 (5 bases each). CDR1 and CDR2 (germline): SGHTA, FQGNSA. The CDR3 runs 15 residues. V was pared by 10 bases and J by 4 bases, with 21 bases between. In nucleotides, the CDR3 is TGTGCCACCATTCCCGGGGCTGCGTCCTCAGATACGCAGTATTTT. As protein: CATIPGAASSDTQYF.

The chain uses TRBV28 and TRBJ1-2, with 8 bases fitting TRBD1. J lost 2 bases, V lost 7 bases, and 12 bases had no gene match. Germline values: CDR1 MDHEN, CDR2 SYDVKM. This CDR3 region has 16 residues. The CDR3 here is CASITTGGGWNYGYTF. The CDR3 region has the DNA TGTGCCAGCATCACCACAGGGGGGGGCTGGAACTATGGCTACACCTTC.

This sequence joins TRBV4-2 and TRBJ2-3; 8 bases align to TRBD1. V was clipped by 4 bases and J by 3 bases; unmatched bases: 15. The V gene's germline CDR1 is LGHNA and CDR2 YNFKEQ. There are 18 residues in the CDR3. The CDR3 is CASSPRFLGQGETDTQYF. The CDR3 nucleotides read TGTGCCAGCAGCCCAAGATTCTTAGGACAGGGAGAAACAGATACGCAGTATTTT.

The rearrangement links TRBV30 to TRBJ2-4; D unresolved. This CDR3 has 12 residues. CDR1 is GTSNPN and CDR2 is SVGIG in the germline V gene (reference sequence). V was shortened by 4 bases and J by 5 bases, with 9 bases between the two germline ends. For the CDR3, the DNA is TGTGCCTGGAAGGGTCTGGAAAACATTCAGTACTTC. Translation: CAWKGLENIQYF. The full variable domain, completed using reference TRBV30 and TRBJ2-4, is SQTIHQWPATLVQPVGSPLSLECTVEGTSNPNLYWYRQAAGRGLQLLFYSVGIGQISSEVPQNLSASRPQDRQFILSSKKLLLSDSGFYLCAWKGLENIQYFGAGTRLSVL.

For this clone: The same CDR3 arises from other DNA sequences in this sample as well. The chain carries TRBV15 and TRBJ1-5; D is ambiguous. Germline V gene data show CDR1 as LNHNV and CDR2 as YYDKDF (reference sequence). The CDR3 is 14 residues long. The germline V and J ends were trimmed by 9 bases and 0 bases, with 12 bases remaining between them. CDR3 sequence reads: CATSGVRSNQPQHF. The CDR3 nucleotides read TGTGCCACTAGCGGCGTCCGTAGCAATCAGCCCCAGCATTTT.

The chain couples TRBV6-7 to TRBJ1-1; 9 bases align to TRBD1. TRBV6-7 is identified as an open reading frame with a role that is uncertain. This CDR3 has 17 residues. Trimming at V came to 0 bases and at J to 1 base, leaving 6 bases not matched to a gene. In nucleotides, the CDR3 is TGTGCCAGCAGTTACTCGGGGACAGGGTGCCAGAACACTGAAGCTTTCTTT. This encodes CASSYSGTGCQNTEAFF.

The chain is built from TRBV4-1 and TRBJ1-5, with no clear D. The CDR3 totals 15 residues. Germline CDR1 and CDR2: MGHRA and YSYEKL. V was shortened by 2 bases and J by 0 bases, with 8 bases between the two germline ends. The CDR3 sequence is CASSQQDYSNQPQHF. The CDR3 DNA follows: TGCGCCAGCAGCCAACAGGACTATAGCAATCAGCCCCAGCATTTT.

This clone showed up just a few times. The chain combines TRBV30 with TRBJ1-1, with D unclear. There are 12 residues in the CDR3. CDR1 is GTSNPN, CDR2 SVGIG, per germline (reference sequence). Trimming pared 1 base from V and 6 bases from J, leaving 9 bases between. The DNA for the CDR3 is TGTGCCTGGAGTGGTGACTGGCCTGAAGCTTTCTTT. Residues: CAWSGDWPEAFF. Complete variable domain (other parts from reference TRBV30 and TRBJ1-1): SQTIHQWPATLVQPVGSPLSLECTVEGTSNPNLYWYRQAAGRGLQLLFYSVGIGQISSEVPQNLSASRPQDRQFILSSKKLLLSDSGFYLCAWSGDWPEAFFGQGTRLTVV.

In this sample, this clone turned up once. V gene TRBV6-1 combines with J gene TRBJ2-3; D not resolved. The CDR3 has 12 residues. Trimming cost V 6 bases and J 5 bases, with 9 bases left between them. Germline V gives CDR1 MNHNS, CDR2 SASEGT. As DNA, the CDR3 is TGTGCCAGCAGGGGCTCGGGAGATACGCAGTATTTT. Its protein product is CASRGSGDTQYF.

CDR3 loop: CASSSGTGIYGYTF. CDR3 sequence (DNA): TGTGCCAGCAGCTCCGGGACAGGGATCTATGGCTACACCTTC. The rearrangement uses TRBV27 and TRBJ1-2; 9 bases line up with TRBD1. Germline V gives CDR1 MNHEY, CDR2 SMNVEV (reference sequence). The CDR3 loop spans 14 amino acids. Trimming took 6 bases from V and 4 from J; bases not matched to a gene: 6.

The CDR3 DNA sequence: TGCGCCAGCAGCTTGGACGGACAGCCCAATCAGCCCCAGCATTTT. Translating gives CASSLDGQPNQPQHF. The V and J genes are TRBV5-1 and TRBJ1-5; TRBD1 is a possible D gene (6 bases). Germline lookup yields CDR1 SGHRS and CDR2 YFSETQ. V was shortened by 0 bases and J by 3 bases, with 10 bases between the two germline ends. The CDR3 spans 15 residues. Looking up the rest from reference TRBV5-1 and TRBJ1-5 gives the full variable domain: KAGVTQTPRYLIKTRGQQVTLSCSPISGHRSVSWYQQTPGQGLQFLFEYFSETQRNKGNFPGRFSGRQFSNSRSEMNVSTLELGDSALYLCASSLDGQPNQPQHFGDGTRLSIL.

The rearrangement links TRBV5-4 to TRBJ2-5, with no clear D. V dropped 3 bases and J dropped 5 bases, with 14 bases sitting between them. Germline V gives CDR1 SGHNT, CDR2 YYREEE (reference sequence). This CDR3 has 14 residues. The DNA for the CDR3 is TGTGCCAGCAGCTCCGTTCCCCTCGGGGAGACCCAGTACTTC. This codes for CASSSVPLGETQYF. The variable domain in full, with the rest retrieved from reference TRBV5-4 and TRBJ2-5, is ETGVTQSPTHLIKTRGQQVTLRCSSQSGHNTVSWYQQALGQGPQFIFQYYREEENGRGNFPPRFSGLQFPNYSSELNVNALELDDSALYLCASSSVPLGETQYFGPGTRLLVL.

This chain joins TRBV7-2 and TRBJ2-5; TRBD2 aligns across 9 bases. The germline V gene has CDR1 SGHTA and CDR2 FQGNSA. J was trimmed by 4 bases and V by 7 bases; bases with no gene match: 4. The CDR3 runs to 13 residues. CDR3 in DNA: TGTGCCAGCAAGCGTAGCGGGGGAGAGACCCAGTACTTC. It yields the protein CASKRSGGETQYF.

This clone has just a few counts. The CDR3 is CASSFIPENTEAFF. The CDR3, as DNA: TGTGCCAGCAGCTTTATTCCAGAGAACACTGAAGCTTTCTTT. V is TRBV5-5 and J is TRBJ1-1; D uncertain. CDR3 length: 14 residues. Trimming removed 2 bases at V and 1 base at J, with 9 bases between. The germline CDR1 and CDR2 sequences are SGHKS and YYEKEE (reference sequence).

The chain links TRBV5-1 to TRBJ2-7, with D possibly TRBD1 on 5 matching bases. V lost 0 bases and J lost 4, with 14 bases in between. CDR3 size: 15 residues. Germline values: CDR1 SGHRS, CDR2 YFSETQ. The CDR3 here is CASSLGQGKGYEQYF. The CDR3 DNA follows: TGCGCCAGCAGCTTGGGTCAGGGTAAGGGTTACGAGCAGTACTTC.

This chain links TRBV5-1 with TRBJ2-1; TRBD2 matches 7 bases. The CDR3 runs to 17 residues. Germline values: CDR1 SGHRS, CDR2 YFSETQ. Unmatched junction bases numbered 15, after V lost 1 base and J lost 8 bases. CDR3: CASSLPAGSSNWDEQFF. The CDR3 coding sequence is TGCGCCAGCAGCTTGCCAGCGGGGTCGTCTAATTGGGATGAGCAGTTCTTC.

This rearrangement joins TRBV5-1 to TRBJ2-1; D might be TRBD1 (5 bases). V gave up 5 bases and J gave up 6 bases, with 36 bases separating them. Germline CDR1 SGHRS, CDR2 YFSETQ. This CDR3 region has 21 residues. CDR3 bases: TGCGCCAGCAGAAAAGGGGTGAAAGGTCCCACGGACGGAGACGCGGCCAATGAGCAGTTCTTC. As protein: CASRKGVKGPTDGDAANEQFF.

The V gene is TRBV4-1, the J gene TRBJ2-3; D remains ambiguous. The CDR3 contains 14 residues. V lost 1 base and J 0 bases, leaving 5 bases between the germline ends. The germline V gene encodes CDR1 MGHRA and CDR2 YSYEKL. CDR3 nucleotides: TGCGCCAGCAGCCAAGTCGGCAGCACAGATACGCAGTATTTT. Protein: CASSQVGSTDTQYF.

The chain is built from TRBV7-2 and TRBJ1-5; a possible D gene is TRBD1 (5 bases). V was pared by 4 bases and J by 7 bases, with 14 bases between. Germline CDR1 SGHTA, CDR2 FQGNSA. The CDR3 totals 14 residues. The chain's CDR3 is CASSSQGNMQPQHF. CDR3 DNA: TGTGCCAGCAGCTCCCAGGGAAATATGCAGCCCCAGCATTTT.

This clone was detected once. The V and J genes are TRBV11-2 and TRBJ2-4; D assignment may be TRBD1 or TRBD2 (5 bases each). CDR1 is SGHAT and CDR2 is FQNNGV in the germline V gene. The CDR3 has 13 amino acids. The germline V and J ends were trimmed by 3 bases and 8 bases, with 11 bases remaining between them. The CDR3 reads CASSFAGADIQYF. Here the CDR3 DNA reads TGTGCCAGCAGCTTCGCCGGGGCGGACATTCAGTACTTC. Full variable domain (missing parts from reference TRBV11-2 and TRBJ2-4): EAGVAQSPRYKIIEKRQSVAFWCNPISGHATLYWYQQILGQGPKLLIQFQNNGVVDDSQLPKDRFSAERLKGVDSTLKIQPAKLEDSAVYLCASSFAGADIQYFGAGTRLSVL.

This sequence joins TRBV15 and TRBJ2-1; D is uncertain. Germline lookup yields CDR1 LNHNV and CDR2 YYDKDF (reference sequence). Trimming removed 0 bases at V and 2 bases at J, with 11 bases between. This CDR3 contains 16 residues. CDR3 bases: TGTGCCACCAGCAGAGATCTTGGTAGCCCCTACAATGAGCAGTTCTTC. The encoded protein is CATSRDLGSPYNEQFF. Using reference TRBV15 and TRBJ2-1 for the parts outside the CDR3, the full variable domain is DAMVIQNPRYQVTQFGKPVTLSCSQTLNHNVMYWYQQKSSQAPKLLFHYYDKDFNNEADTPDNFQSRRPNTSFCFLDIRSPGLGDTAMYLCATSRDLGSPYNEQFFGPGTRLTVL.

The rearrangement joins TRBV6-5 to TRBJ2-1; TRBD2 matches 8 bases. Germline V CDR1 and CDR2: MNHEY, SVGAGI. The junction had 10 bases not matched to a gene; V was cut back by 3 bases and J by 9 bases. The CDR3 sequence is 15 residues long. Here the CDR3 DNA reads TGTGCCAGCAGTTATGCCGCGGGGGGTGCGGGTGAGCAGTTCTTC. Its translation is CASSYAAGGAGEQFF.

Of note for this clone: The junction and the germline gene differ at one end; a read error may be behind it. Here the CDR3 DNA reads TGCGCCAGCAGAGAGGGGTCCTTCTCCTATAATTCACCCTTCCACTTT. It encodes CASREGSFSYNSPFHF. The rearrangement joins TRBV5-1 to TRBJ1-6; TRBD1 might be the D (5 bases). The germline V gene encodes CDR1 SGHRS and CDR2 YFSETQ. CDR3 size: 16 residues. The full variable domain, with the rest looked up from reference TRBV5-1 and TRBJ1-6, is KAGVTQTPRYLIKTRGQQVTLSCSPISGHRSVSWYQQTPGQGLQFLFEYFSETQRNKGNFPGRFSGRQFSNSRSEMNVSTLELGDSALYLCASREGSFSYNSPFHFGNGTRLTVT.

The rearrangement links TRBV27 to TRBJ1-4; tentative D call: TRBD1 (5 bases). V lost 5 bases and J 5 bases, leaving 9 bases between the germline ends. Germline CDR1 MNHEY, CDR2 SMNVEV (reference sequence). The CDR3 runs 13 residues. CDR3 bases: TGTGCCAGCAGTCACGGGGGGAATGAAAAACTGTTTTTT. As protein: CASSHGGNEKLFF.

The chain carries TRBV27 and TRBJ2-5; D not certain. The V end lost 6 bases, the J end lost 5 bases, and 22 bases lay between the germline ends. The CDR3 contains 16 residues. The V gene's germline CDR1 is MNHEY and CDR2 SMNVEV (reference sequence). The CDR3 protein is CASRTLLKNSAETQYF. DNA for the CDR3: TGTGCCAGCAGAACCCTTCTGAAGAATTCCGCGGAGACCCAGTACTTC.

V and J are TRBV5-1 and TRBJ1-2; D remains ambiguous. This CDR3 is built from 15 residues. V was cut by 0 bases and J by 6 bases, with 15 bases left in between. Germline V gene lookup returns CDR1 SGHRS and CDR2 YFSETQ. In nucleotides, the CDR3 is TGCGCCAGCAGCTTGGTAGGACGGACGTCCGATGGCTACACCTTC. Translated, it gives CASSLVGRTSDGYTF.